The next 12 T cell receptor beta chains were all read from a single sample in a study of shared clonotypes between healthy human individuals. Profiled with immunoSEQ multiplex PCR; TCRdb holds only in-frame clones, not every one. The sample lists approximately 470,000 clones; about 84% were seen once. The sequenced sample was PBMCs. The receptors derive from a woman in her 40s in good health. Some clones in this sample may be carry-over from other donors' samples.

CDR3 amino acids: CASSPRGTPPYEQYF. CDR3 nucleotide sequence: TGTGCCAGCAGCCCCAGGGGAACCCCTCCCTACGAGCAGTACTTC. The chain has TRBV6-6 and TRBJ2-7; TRBD1 might be the D (6 bases). The CDR3 loop spans 15 amino acids. Per germline, CDR1 MNHNY and CDR2 SVGAGI (reference sequence). Trimming stripped 6 bases from V and 2 bases from J, with 17 bases between.

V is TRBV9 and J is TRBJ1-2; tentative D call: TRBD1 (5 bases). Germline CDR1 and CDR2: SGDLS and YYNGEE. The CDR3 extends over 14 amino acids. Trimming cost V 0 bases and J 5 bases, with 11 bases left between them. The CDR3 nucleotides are TGTGCCAGCAGCGTAGAGGGACGAGGGTATGGCTACACCTTC. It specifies CASSVEGRGYGYTF.

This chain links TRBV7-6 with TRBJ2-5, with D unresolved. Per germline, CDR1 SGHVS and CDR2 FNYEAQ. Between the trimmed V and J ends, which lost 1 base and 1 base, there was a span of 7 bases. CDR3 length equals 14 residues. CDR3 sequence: CASSLGRIQETQYF. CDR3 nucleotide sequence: TGTGCCAGCAGCTTAGGACGGATCCAAGAGACCCAGTACTTC.

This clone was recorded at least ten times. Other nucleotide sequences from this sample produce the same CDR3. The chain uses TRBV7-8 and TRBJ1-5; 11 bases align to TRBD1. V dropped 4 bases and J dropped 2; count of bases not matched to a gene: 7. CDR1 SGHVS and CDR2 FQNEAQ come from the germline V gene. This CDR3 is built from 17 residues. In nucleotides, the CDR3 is TGTGCCAGCAGCTCCAGGACAGGGGGCCGGGGCAATCAGCCCCAGCATTTT. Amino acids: CASSSRTGGRGNQPQHF.

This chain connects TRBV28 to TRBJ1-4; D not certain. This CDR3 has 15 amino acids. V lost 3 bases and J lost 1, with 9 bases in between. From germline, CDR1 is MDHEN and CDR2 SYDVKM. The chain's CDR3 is CASSFIWGTNEKLFF. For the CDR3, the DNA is TGTGCCAGCAGTTTTATCTGGGGAACTAATGAAAAACTGTTTTTT.

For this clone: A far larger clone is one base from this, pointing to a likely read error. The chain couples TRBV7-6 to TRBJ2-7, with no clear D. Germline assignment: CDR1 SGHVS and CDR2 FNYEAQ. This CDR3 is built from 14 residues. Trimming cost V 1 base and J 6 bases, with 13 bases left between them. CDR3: CASSLGTEDCEQYF. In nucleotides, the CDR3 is TGTGCCAGCAGCTTAGGGACGGAAGACTGCGAGCAGTACTTC.

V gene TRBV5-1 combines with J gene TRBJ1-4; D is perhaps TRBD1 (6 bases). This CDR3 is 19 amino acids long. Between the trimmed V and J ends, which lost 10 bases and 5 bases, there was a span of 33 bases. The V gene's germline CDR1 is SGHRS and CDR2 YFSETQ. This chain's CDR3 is CASSPTGGRVEWGNEKLFF. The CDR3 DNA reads TGCGCCTCCTCTCCCACCGGGGGCAGGGTGGAGTGGGGCAATGAAAAACTGTTTTTT.

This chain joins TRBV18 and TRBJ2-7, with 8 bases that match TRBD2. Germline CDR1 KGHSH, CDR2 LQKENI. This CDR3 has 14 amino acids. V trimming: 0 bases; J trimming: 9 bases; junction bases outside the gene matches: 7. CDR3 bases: TGTGCCAGCTCACCACCGGGACTAGTCCAGTCGCAGTACTTC. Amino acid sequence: CASSPPGLVQSQYF.

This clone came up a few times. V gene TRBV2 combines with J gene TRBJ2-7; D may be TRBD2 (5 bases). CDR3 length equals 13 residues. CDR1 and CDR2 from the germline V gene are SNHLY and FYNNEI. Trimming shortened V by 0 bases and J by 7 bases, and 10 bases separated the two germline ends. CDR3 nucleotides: TGTGCCAGCAGTGAAGCGCGGGCCGGGGAGCAGTACTTC. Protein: CASSEARAGEQYF.

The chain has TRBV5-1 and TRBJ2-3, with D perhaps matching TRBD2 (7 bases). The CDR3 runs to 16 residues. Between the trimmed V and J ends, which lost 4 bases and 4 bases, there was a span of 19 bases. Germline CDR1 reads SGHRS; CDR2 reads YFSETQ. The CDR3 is CASSPGLVQGADTQYF. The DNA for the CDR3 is TGCGCCAGCAGCCCAGGACTAGTACAGGGAGCAGATACGCAGTATTTT.

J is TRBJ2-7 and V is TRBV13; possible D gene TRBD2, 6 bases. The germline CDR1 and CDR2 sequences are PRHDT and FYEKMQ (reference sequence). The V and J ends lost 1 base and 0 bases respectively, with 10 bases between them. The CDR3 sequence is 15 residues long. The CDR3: CASSLAGGLSYEQYF. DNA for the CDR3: TGTGCCAGCAGCTTAGCCGGGGGACTCTCCTACGAGCAGTACTTC.

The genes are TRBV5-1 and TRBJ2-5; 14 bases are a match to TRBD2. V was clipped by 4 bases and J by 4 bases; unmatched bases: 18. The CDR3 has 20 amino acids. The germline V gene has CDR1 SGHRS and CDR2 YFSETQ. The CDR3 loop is CASSRGLGLAGGSVGETQYF. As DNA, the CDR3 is TGCGCCAGCAGCAGGGGACTAGGACTAGCGGGAGGATCGGTGGGAGAGACCCAGTACTTC.